These 26 T cell receptor beta chains were sequenced from one sample in a study of cytomegalovirus exposure and HLA in healthy donors. 60 Vbeta and 13 Jbeta primers were used in PCR. Libraries were prepared by immunoSEQ multiplex PCR; TCRdb keeps only in-frame clonotypes and omits some of them. The data show around 150,000 clones, approximately 85% seen once. Sequencing was done on a sample of PBMCs. These receptors came from a man aged 18 to 29 in good health and CMV-seropositive.

The CDR3 DNA is TGTGCCAGCAGCTTATTGTTACAGGGGGCGAGGTATGGCTACACCTTC. The encoded protein is CASSLLLQGARYGYTF. The rearrangement links TRBV7-9 to TRBJ1-2; 9 bases agree with TRBD1. Germline V lookup: CDR1 SEHNR, CDR2 FQNEAQ (reference sequence). Trimming removed 2 bases from V and 5 bases from J; junction bases left unmatched: 9. The CDR3 sequence is 16 residues long.

The rearrangement uses TRBV19 and TRBJ1-1; 8 nucleotides align to TRBD1. The germline gives CDR1 LNHDA, CDR2 SQIVND (reference sequence). The V gene end was trimmed by 4 bases and the J gene end by 3 bases; junction bases not matched to a gene: 13. The CDR3 covers 17 residues. This CDR3 is CASSNGQGFAGDTEAFF. The DNA for the CDR3 is TGTGCCAGTAGTAACGGACAGGGATTCGCCGGGGACACTGAAGCTTTCTTT.

Written as DNA, the CDR3 is TGCGCCAGCAGCTTGGAGGCGGGCTATGGCTACACCTTC. Its translation is CASSLEAGYGYTF. The gene calls are TRBV5-1 and TRBJ1-2; D is uncertain. V lost 0 bases and J 4 bases, leaving 7 bases between the germline ends. Germline CDR1 SGHRS, CDR2 YFSETQ. The CDR3 sequence is 13 residues long.

The chain couples TRBV18 to TRBJ1-1, with 8 bases identical to TRBD1. V was pared by 2 bases and J by 2 bases, with 7 bases of the junction left unmatched. Germline lookup yields CDR1 KGHSH and CDR2 LQKENI. This CDR3 comprises 16 residues. CDR3 in DNA: TGTGCCAGCTCACCATTTCCCGACAGGGGAAACACTGAAGCTTTCTTT. Translated: CASSPFPDRGNTEAFF.

J is TRBJ1-1 and V is TRBV7-8; maybe TRBD1 (5 bases). The V and J ends lost 2 bases and 3 bases respectively, with 13 bases between them. CDR1 and CDR2 (germline): SGHVS, FQNEAQ. The CDR3 is 15 amino acids. The CDR3 spells CASSLYQGSDTEAFF. The CDR3 DNA sequence: TGTGCCAGCAGCTTATATCAGGGCAGCGACACTGAAGCTTTCTTT. The full variable domain, rest sourced from reference TRBV7-8 and TRBJ1-1, is GAGVSQSPRYKVAKRGQDVALRCDPISGHVSLFWYQQALGQGPEFLTYFQNEAQLDKSGLPSDRFFAERPEGSVSTLKIQRTQQEDSAVYLCASSLYQGSDTEAFFGQGTRLTVV.

This chain joins TRBV5-1 and TRBJ1-1; 8 nucleotides line up with TRBD1. Germline V gives CDR1 SGHRS, CDR2 YFSETQ. Germline trimming cut 2 bases from V and 6 bases from J; bases unmatched to any gene: 6. The CDR3 is 14 amino acids. The CDR3: CASSFFTGGAEAFF. CDR3 in DNA: TGCGCCAGCAGCTTTTTTACAGGGGGGGCTGAAGCTTTCTTT.

The rearrangement links TRBV7-9 to TRBJ2-5; TRBD2 aligns across 8 bases. Germline CDR1 and CDR2: SEHNR and FQNEAQ (reference sequence). The CDR3 is 17 residues long. Unmatched junction bases numbered 12, after V lost 4 bases and J lost 2 bases. The CDR3, as DNA: TGTGCCAGCAGCTCCCGGGGGTTAGCGGGGCTTCAAGAGACCCAGTACTTC. This translates into CASSSRGLAGLQETQYF.

This chain connects TRBV4-3 to TRBJ2-7, with a tentative D call TRBD2 (5 bases). Germline-derived CDR1 and CDR2 are LGHNA and YSLEER. This CDR3 is built from 13 residues. The ends were cut back, 4 bases at V and 3 bases at J, with 10 bases in the middle. The CDR3 spells CASSRSRGYEQYF. CDR3 bases: TGCGCCAGCAGCCGCAGCCGGGGCTACGAGCAGTACTTC.

The chain is built from TRBV7-9 and TRBJ1-6, with D possibly being TRBD1 (5 bases). V was pared by 3 bases and J by 10 bases, with 13 bases between. The germline CDR1 and CDR2 sequences are SEHNR and FQNEAQ (reference sequence). The CDR3 is 14 amino acids. CDR3 sequence: CASSLHRYGSPLHF. In nucleotides, the CDR3 is TGTGCCAGCAGCTTGCACAGGTATGGCTCACCCCTCCACTTT.

The rearrangement links TRBV5-4 to TRBJ1-2; 9 positions match TRBD1. Germline assignment: CDR1 SGHNT and CDR2 YYREEE (reference sequence). The CDR3 has 15 amino acids. V trimming: 4 bases; J trimming: 5 bases; junction bases outside the gene matches: 9. The CDR3 is CASSLTPGTGYGYTF. CDR3 DNA sequence: TGTGCCAGCAGCCTCACTCCCGGGACAGGGTATGGCTACACCTTC. Based on the CDR3 plus reference TRBV5-4 and TRBJ1-2, the full variable domain is ETGVTQSPTHLIKTRGQQVTLRCSSQSGHNTVSWYQQALGQGPQFIFQYYREEENGRGNFPPRFSGLQFPNYSSELNVNALELDDSALYLCASSLTPGTGYGYTFGSGTRLTVV.

In regard to this clone: This specimen includes other DNA sequences encoding the same CDR3. The chain recombines TRBV9 with TRBJ2-1; possible D gene TRBD1, 5 bases. V lost 6 bases and J lost 7, with 20 bases in between. CDR3 length: 15 residues. Germline CDR1 and CDR2: SGDLS and YYNGEE. The CDR3 nucleotides read TGTGCCAGCACCTTCGGACATCGAATTGTGAATGAGCAGTTCTTC. Amino acids: CASTFGHRIVNEQFF.

The chain carries TRBV4-3 and TRBJ2-4; D call uncertain. V lost 0 bases to trimming and J lost 15 bases, with 15 bases between them. Germline values: CDR1 LGHNA, CDR2 YSLEER. CDR3 length: 13 amino acids. The CDR3 loop reads CASSQDFGRLLYF. DNA for the CDR3: TGCGCCAGCAGCCAAGATTTCGGCAGGTTGTTGTACTTC.

The V call is TRBV9, the J call TRBJ1-5; TRBD1 matches at 8 bases. CDR1 and CDR2 from the germline V gene are SGDLS and YYNGEE. The CDR3 totals 14 residues. The V segment lost 4 bases and the J segment 7 bases; nucleotides outside the gene matches: 7. CDR3 region: CASSPTGVEQPQHF. The CDR3 coding sequence is TGTGCCAGCAGCCCGACAGGGGTTGAGCAGCCCCAGCATTTT.

V is TRBV27 and J is TRBJ2-7, with D perhaps TRBD1 (6 bases). V dropped 3 bases and J dropped 0 bases, with 15 bases sitting between them. The CDR3 loop spans 16 amino acids. Germline CDR1 MNHEY, CDR2 SMNVEV (reference sequence). DNA of the CDR3: TGTGCCAGCAGTTTGTCGCCGGGACATATCTCCTACGAGCAGTACTTC. Translating it yields CASSLSPGHISYEQYF.

The chain is built from TRBV19 and TRBJ2-2; D is ambiguous. V lost 7 bases and J lost 1, with 4 bases in between. Germline CDR1 reads LNHDA; CDR2 reads SQIVND (reference sequence). The CDR3 is 12 residues long. The CDR3 reads CASNQNTGELFF. In nucleotides, the CDR3 is TGTGCCAGTAATCAGAACACCGGGGAGCTGTTTTTT. Using reference TRBV19 and TRBJ2-2 for the parts outside the CDR3, the full variable domain is DGGITQSPKYLFRKEGQNVTLSCEQNLNHDAMYWYRQDPGQGLRLIYYSQIVNDFQKGDIAEGYSVSREKKESFPLTVTSAQKNPTAFYLCASNQNTGELFFGEGSRLTVL.

The rearrangement joins TRBV10-3 to TRBJ1-1; 10 bases line up with TRBD1. CDR1 is ENHRY, CDR2 SYGVKD, per germline. The CDR3 runs to 17 residues. V shed 5 bases and J 5 bases; nucleotides not matched to a gene: 14. The CDR3 sequence is CAISQNSAGQGPTEAFF. The DNA for the CDR3 is TGTGCCATCAGTCAGAATTCGGCGGGACAGGGGCCGACTGAAGCTTTCTTT.

The chain carries TRBV4-1 and TRBJ2-1; possible D gene TRBD2, 7 bases. The CDR3 has 15 amino acids. Germline CDR1 reads MGHRA; CDR2 reads YSYEKL. V dropped 0 bases and J dropped 2 bases, with 8 bases sitting between them. The CDR3 protein is CASSQEGGPYNEQFF. CDR3 nucleotides: TGCGCCAGCAGCCAAGAGGGGGGGCCCTACAATGAGCAGTTCTTC.

CDR3 DNA: TGTGCCAGCAGCAAATTTTTAAATCGTTTAGGGGGTAACACTGAAGCTTTCTTT. Its translation is CASSKFLNRLGGNTEAFF. The chain carries TRBV21-1 and TRBJ1-1; the D call in the table, TRBD1, was not verified against the DNA. TRBV21-1 is classified as a pseudogene. The length of the CDR3 is 18 residues.

The J gene is TRBJ1-1, the V gene TRBV5-6, with D possibly matching TRBD1 (6 bases). V gave up 2 bases and J gave up 3 bases, with 8 bases separating them. The germline gives CDR1 SGHDT, CDR2 YYEEEE. CDR3 size: 13 residues. The CDR3 sequence is CASSFGQYTEAFF. CDR3 nucleotide sequence: TGTGCCAGCAGCTTCGGACAGTACACTGAAGCTTTCTTT.

The chain combines TRBV4-1 with TRBJ1-2; D may be TRBD1 (5 bases). The CDR3 consists of 15 residues. CDR1 and CDR2 (germline): MGHRA, YSYEKL. V lost 1 base and J 3 bases, leaving 12 bases between the germline ends. This CDR3 reads CASSQVGRLDYGYTF. DNA of the CDR3: TGCGCCAGCAGCCAAGTGGGGCGTCTGGACTATGGCTACACCTTC.

This chain connects TRBV7-9 to TRBJ2-7; D may be TRBD1 (5 bases). CDR3 size: 14 residues. Trimming pared 1 base from V and 1 base from J, leaving 8 bases between. Germline CDR1 is SEHNR and CDR2 is FQNEAQ (reference sequence). Written as DNA, the CDR3 is TGTGCCAGCAGCTTAGGACAGCCTTCCTACGAGCAGTACTTC. Translation: CASSLGQPSYEQYF.

This rearrangement joins TRBV27 to TRBJ2-3; possibly TRBD1 for D (5 bases). Germline CDR1 reads MNHEY; CDR2 reads SMNVEV (reference sequence). Trimming cost V 6 bases and J 4 bases, with 8 bases left between them. There are 12 residues in the CDR3. CDR3 DNA: TGTGCCAGCAGGGGGCCGGCAGATACGCAGTATTTT. Translated: CASRGPADTQYF.

The sample holds a few counts of this clone. The chain couples TRBV9 to TRBJ2-2; the D is unclear. The CDR3 is 14 amino acids. Germline CDR1 is SGDLS and CDR2 is YYNGEE. V lost 4 bases and J lost 2, with 9 bases in between. Here the CDR3 DNA reads TGTGCCAGCAGCCTCTCAGGAAACACCGGGGAGCTGTTTTTT. Its protein is CASSLSGNTGELFF.

J is TRBJ2-1 and V is TRBV6-6, with TRBD1 matching over 10 bases. With V trimmed by 6 bases and J by 9 bases, 8 bases remained unmatched. The CDR3 contains 14 residues. CDR1 is MNHNY, CDR2 SVGAGI, per germline (reference sequence). Here the CDR3 DNA reads TGTGCCAGCAGAGACGACAGGGGGCAGGGTGAGCAGTTCTTC. Protein: CASRDDRGQGEQFF.

This chain uses TRBV27 with TRBJ2-3; D is perhaps TRBD1 (6 bases). Trimming stripped 6 bases from V and 2 bases from J, with 12 bases between. The germline CDR1 and CDR2 sequences are MNHEY and SMNVEV (reference sequence). The CDR3 has 14 residues. CDR3 bases: TGTGCCAGCAGCCCTCAGGGGTACACAGATACGCAGTATTTT. Its translation is CASSPQGYTDTQYF.

V is TRBV4-3 and J is TRBJ2-4; D is possibly TRBD2 (5 bases). This CDR3 region has 19 residues. The germline V gene encodes CDR1 LGHNA and CDR2 YSLEER. Trimming shortened V by 0 bases and J by 1 base, and 19 bases separated the two germline ends. The CDR3 loop is CASSQDRRGKASAKNIQYF. CDR3 DNA sequence: TGCGCCAGCAGCCAAGATCGTCGAGGGAAGGCGTCGGCCAAAAACATTCAGTACTTC.